The 16 T cell receptor beta chains below all came from one sample that was sequenced in a study of OX40 agonist ivuxolimab in advanced cancers. Measured with immunoSEQ multiplex PCR; TCRdb has only the in-frame clones, and not every one. Of 50,000 or so clones in the sample, approximately 87% were seen once. The sequenced sample was CD4+ or CD8+ T cells sorted from blood, obtained in a trial of the OX40 agonist ivuxolimab. The receptor source for this set is an adult with an advanced solid tumor such as melanoma, head and neck, liver or kidney cancer.

V gene TRBV5-1 combines with J gene TRBJ1-5; no definite D call. The CDR3 length is 13 residues. The V and J ends lost 7 bases and 3 bases respectively, with 11 bases between them. CDR1 is SGHRS, CDR2 YFSETQ, per germline. The CDR3 bases are TGCGCCAGCTCTACGGAGCCCAATCAGCCCCAGCATTTT. This gives the protein CASSTEPNQPQHF. The variable domain in full, with the rest retrieved from reference TRBV5-1 and TRBJ1-5, is KAGVTQTPRYLIKTRGQQVTLSCSPISGHRSVSWYQQTPGQGLQFLFEYFSETQRNKGNFPGRFSGRQFSNSRSEMNVSTLELGDSALYLCASSTEPNQPQHFGDGTRLSIL.

The V and J genes are TRBV9 and TRBJ2-7, with TRBD1 matching 9 bases. Trimming at V came to 9 bases and at J to 6 bases, leaving 13 bases not matched to a gene. The CDR3 totals 14 residues. Per the germline V gene, CDR1 is SGDLS and CDR2 is YYNGEE. Written as DNA, the CDR3 is TGTGCCACTTATCGAGGACAGGGGATTGGCGAGCAGTACTTC. Its translation: CATYRGQGIGEQYF.

This chain joins TRBV7-9 and TRBJ2-2; no firm D call. Germline V lookup: CDR1 SEHNR, CDR2 FQNEAQ (reference sequence). V was trimmed by 1 base and J by 5 bases, leaving 2 bases between them. The CDR3 is 12 residues long. CDR3 in DNA: TGTGCCAGCAGCTTAGGTACCGGGGAGCTGTTTTTT. It codes for CASSLGTGELFF.

J is TRBJ2-7 and V is TRBV6-1; TRBD1 or TRBD2 may be the D gene (5 bases each). Germline V gene data show CDR1 as MNHNS and CDR2 as SASEGT. V was clipped by 7 bases and J by 1 base, with 14 bases between them. The CDR3 covers 14 residues. CDR3 protein: CASIPGWGSYEQYF. The CDR3 DNA is TGTGCCAGCATTCCAGGGTGGGGGTCCTACGAGCAGTACTTC.

V gene TRBV19 combines with J gene TRBJ1-2, with 9 positions matching TRBD1. The J segment lost 8 bases and the V segment lost 7 bases, leaving 11 bases of the junction unmatched. Germline assignment: CDR1 LNHDA and CDR2 SQIVND (reference sequence). The CDR3 consists of 14 residues. As DNA, the CDR3 is TGTGCCAGTACTACTATACAGGGGGCCTTGGGCTACACCTTC. This gives the protein CASTTIQGALGYTF.

This chain links TRBV18 with TRBJ1-3; D is undetermined. Per germline, CDR1 KGHSH and CDR2 LQKENI. With 6 bases removed from V and 3 bases from J, the gap between germline ends came to 21 bases. This CDR3 spans 17 amino acids. The CDR3 DNA reads as TGTGCCAGCTCGCAACTATCGGACGGACTAAGTGGAAACACCATATATTTT. Amino acid sequence: CASSQLSDGLSGNTIYF.

This clone was counted between two and nine times. The rearrangement uses TRBV2 and TRBJ1-6, with D uncertain. Germline CDR1 SNHLY, CDR2 FYNNEI. Between the trimmed V and J ends, which lost 4 bases and 7 bases, there was a span of 11 bases. CDR3 size: 14 residues. This CDR3 is CASSVRTVNSPLHF. Here the CDR3 DNA reads TGTGCCAGCAGTGTTAGGACCGTGAATTCACCCCTCCACTTT.

CDR3: CASSDLTGEETQYF. Here the CDR3 DNA reads TGTGCCAGCAGTGATCTAACAGGGGAAGAGACCCAGTACTTC. The chain carries TRBV27 and TRBJ2-5; 7 positions agree with TRBD1. V lost 5 bases, J lost 3 bases, and 6 bases stayed unmatched. CDR3 length: 14 residues. Germline CDR1 reads MNHEY; CDR2 reads SMNVEV (reference sequence).

Comment on this clone: Different DNA sequences within this sample yield the same CDR3. The gene calls are TRBV7-9 and TRBJ1-4; D ambiguous. In germline, CDR1 is SEHNR, CDR2 FQNEAQ (reference sequence). The CDR3 sequence is 15 residues long. V lost 4 bases to trimming and J lost 4 bases, with 13 bases between them. CDR3 sequence: CASSWKEMLNEKLFF. DNA for the CDR3: TGTGCCAGCAGCTGGAAGGAGATGCTTAATGAAAAACTGTTTTTT.

CDR3 coding DNA: TGTGCCAGCAGTTTTCTTAGCAGCGGGGAGCTGTTTTTT. Translating it yields CASSFLSSGELFF. The V gene is TRBV27, the J gene TRBJ2-2; D call uncertain. The CDR3 sequence is 13 residues long. CDR1 and CDR2 from the germline V gene are MNHEY and SMNVEV (reference sequence). V was clipped by 3 bases and J by 7 bases, with 9 bases between them.

The V gene is TRBV5-1, the J gene TRBJ2-1; 7 bases align to TRBD2. CDR1 is SGHRS and CDR2 is YFSETQ in the germline V gene. Unmatched junction bases numbered 13, after V lost 3 bases and J lost 7 bases. This CDR3 comprises 16 residues. In DNA form, the CDR3 reads TGCGCCAGCAGCTCCGTTTCGCCCGGACTAGAAAATGAGCAGTTCTTC. Its translation: CASSSVSPGLENEQFF. The variable domain in full, completed from reference TRBV5-1 and TRBJ2-1, reads KAGVTQTPRYLIKTRGQQVTLSCSPISGHRSVSWYQQTPGQGLQFLFEYFSETQRNKGNFPGRFSGRQFSNSRSEMNVSTLELGDSALYLCASSSVSPGLENEQFFGPGTRLTVL.

The CDR3 sequence is CASSVIGQAGFDFGQPQHF. The DNA for the CDR3 is TGTGCCAGCAGTGTAATTGGACAGGCGGGTTTTGATTTCGGTCAGCCCCAGCATTTT. This chain links TRBV6-1 with TRBJ1-5; TRBD1 matches at 7 bases. Germline values: CDR1 MNHNS, CDR2 SASEGT. J lost 6 bases, V lost 4 bases, and 21 bases had no gene match. The CDR3 contains 19 residues.

This clone was seen a few times. V is TRBV6-5 and J is TRBJ2-7; the D gene is possibly TRBD1 (5 bases). Germline V lookup: CDR1 MNHEY, CDR2 SVGAGI. Trimming left V 2 bases short and J 2 bases short, with 13 bases between. The CDR3 totals 15 residues. CDR3 in amino acids: CASSYSPGSAYEQYF. The CDR3 DNA reads as TGTGCCAGCAGTTACAGTCCAGGGTCAGCCTACGAGCAGTACTTC.

The chain has TRBV5-1 and TRBJ1-3; TRBD1 matches 7 bases. Trimming at V came to 0 bases and at J to 1 base, leaving 4 bases not matched to a gene. CDR1 and CDR2 (germline): SGHRS, YFSETQ. The CDR3 sequence is 16 residues long. The CDR3 is CASSLGGTESGNTIYF. As DNA, the CDR3 is TGCGCCAGCAGCTTGGGCGGGACAGAATCTGGAAACACCATATATTTT.

The chain carries TRBV10-2 and TRBJ1-2; 7 bases align to TRBD1. CDR3 length equals 16 residues. The V and J ends lost 0 bases and 4 bases, in that order; junction bases with no gene match: 8. Per the germline V gene, CDR1 is WSHSY and CDR2 is SAAADI. In nucleotides, the CDR3 is TGCGCCAGCAGTGAGTCAATCACAGGGGTAGGCTATGGCTACACCTTC. Translating it yields CASSESITGVGYGYTF.

The chain couples TRBV18 to TRBJ1-2; 10 bases agree with TRBD1. J was trimmed by 8 bases and V by 2 bases; bases with no gene match: 8. The CDR3 contains 15 residues. Germline V gives CDR1 KGHSH, CDR2 LQKENI. CDR3 DNA sequence: TGTGCCAGCTCACCAGGGACAGGGGTCATGATAGGCTACACCTTC. Translated: CASSPGTGVMIGYTF.